Below, 6 T cell receptor beta chains from the same sample are listed, as sequenced in a study of blood T cell repertoires in COVID-19. Produced via immunoSEQ multiplex PCR; TCRdb's table is partial and in-frame only. This table holds over 200,000 clones, more than 70% found once. Sample: peripheral blood. The receptors originated from a woman aged 60-70 years with acute or convalescent COVID-19.

The genes are TRBV3-1 (or the pseudogene TRBV3-2) and TRBJ1-2; D gene uncertain. V shed 1 base and J shed 2 bases, with 5 bases lying between them. This CDR3 region has 13 residues. Germline values: CDR1 LGHDT, CDR2 YNNKEL (reference sequence). As DNA, the CDR3 is TGTGCCAGCAGCCAAGTACAGAACTATGGCTACACCTTC. This gives the protein CASSQVQNYGYTF.

V and J are TRBV19 and TRBJ1-3; D is ambiguous. Germline V lookup: CDR1 LNHDA, CDR2 SQIVND (reference sequence). This CDR3 spans 14 amino acids. Trimming cost V 10 bases and J 0 bases, with 13 bases left between them. This CDR3 reads CATGGNHSGNTIYF. DNA for the CDR3: TGTGCCACGGGAGGCAACCACTCTGGAAACACCATATATTTT.

The chain links TRBV7-2 to TRBJ1-6; D is undetermined. The V gene's germline CDR1 is SGHTA and CDR2 FQGNSA. CDR3 length equals 12 residues. V gave up 2 bases and J gave up 11 bases, with 7 bases separating them. CDR3 in DNA: TGTGCCAGCAGCTTATCGGGTACACCCCTCCACTTT. Protein: CASSLSGTPLHF. The variable domain in full, with the rest retrieved from reference TRBV7-2 and TRBJ1-6, is GAGVSQSPSNKVTEKGKDVELRCDPISGHTALYWYRQSLGQGLEFLIYFQGNSAPDKSGLPSDRFSAERTGGSVSTLTIQRTQQEDSAVYLCASSLSGTPLHFGNGTRLTVT.

This rearrangement joins TRBV6-5 to TRBJ2-1; 9 bases line up with TRBD1. With V trimmed by 8 bases and J by 6 bases, 8 bases remained unmatched. The CDR3 runs 14 residues. Germline CDR1 MNHEY, CDR2 SVGAGI. CDR3 nucleotide sequence: TGTGCCAGCGTGCTGGACAGGGGATCCAATGAGCAGTTCTTC. Amino acid sequence: CASVLDRGSNEQFF.

The chain couples TRBV4-1 to TRBJ1-5; possible D gene TRBD1, 6 bases. V was cut by 1 base and J by 6 bases, with 13 bases left in between. CDR1 MGHRA and CDR2 YSYEKL come from the germline V gene. CDR3 length: 15 residues. Written as DNA, the CDR3 is TGCGCCAGCAGCCAAGGACCAGGGGACCGTCAGCCCCAGCATTTT. It yields the protein CASSQGPGDRQPQHF.

Here the CDR3 DNA reads TGTGCCAGCAGCCTTGATACAGGGGGTGGCTATGGCTACACCTTC. This gives the protein CASSLDTGGGYGYTF. This chain joins TRBV7-6 and TRBJ1-2; the match to TRBD1 covers 8 bases. CDR3 size: 15 residues. Germline lookup yields CDR1 SGHVS and CDR2 FNYEAQ. Trimming took 5 bases from V and 4 from J; bases not matched to a gene: 9.